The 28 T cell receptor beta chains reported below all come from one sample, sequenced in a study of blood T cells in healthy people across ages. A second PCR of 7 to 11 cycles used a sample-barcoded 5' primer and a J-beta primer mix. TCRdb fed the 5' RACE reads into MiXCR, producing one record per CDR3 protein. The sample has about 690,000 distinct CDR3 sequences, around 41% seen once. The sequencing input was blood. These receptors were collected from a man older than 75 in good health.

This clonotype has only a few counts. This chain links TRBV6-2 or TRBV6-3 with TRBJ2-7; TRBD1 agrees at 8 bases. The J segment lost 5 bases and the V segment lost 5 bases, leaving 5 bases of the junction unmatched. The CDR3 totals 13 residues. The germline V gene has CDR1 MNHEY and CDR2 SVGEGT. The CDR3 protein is CASSTDRVNEQYF. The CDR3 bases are TGTGCCAGCAGTACGGACAGGGTAAACGAGCAGTACTTC.

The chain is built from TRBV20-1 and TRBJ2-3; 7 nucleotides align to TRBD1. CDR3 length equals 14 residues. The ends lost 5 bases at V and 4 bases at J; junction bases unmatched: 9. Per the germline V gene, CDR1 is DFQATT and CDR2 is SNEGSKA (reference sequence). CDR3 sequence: CSAPTGNPPDTQYF. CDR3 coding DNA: TGCAGTGCTCCGACAGGGAACCCACCAGATACGCAGTATTTT.

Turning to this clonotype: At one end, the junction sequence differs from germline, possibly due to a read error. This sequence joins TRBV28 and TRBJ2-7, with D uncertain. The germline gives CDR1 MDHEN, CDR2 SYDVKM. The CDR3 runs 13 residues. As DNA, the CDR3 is TGTGCCAGCAGTTTGCGAGTGGCCTATGAGCAGTACTTC. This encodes CASSLRVAYEQYF.

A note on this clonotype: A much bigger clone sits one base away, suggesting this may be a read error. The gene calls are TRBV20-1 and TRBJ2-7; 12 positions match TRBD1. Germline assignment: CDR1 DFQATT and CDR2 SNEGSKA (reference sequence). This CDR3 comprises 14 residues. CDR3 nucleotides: TGCGGTGCTAGCCTGGGACAGGGGGCGCGGGAGCAGTACTTC. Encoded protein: CGASLGQGAREQYF.

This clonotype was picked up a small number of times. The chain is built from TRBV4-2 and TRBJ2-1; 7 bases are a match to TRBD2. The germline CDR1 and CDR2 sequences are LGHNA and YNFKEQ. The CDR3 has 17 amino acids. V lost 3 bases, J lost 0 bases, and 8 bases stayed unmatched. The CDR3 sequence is CASSQGVSGVSYNEQFF. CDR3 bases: TGTGCCAGCAGCCAGGGCGTCAGCGGGGTCTCCTACAATGAGCAGTTCTTC.

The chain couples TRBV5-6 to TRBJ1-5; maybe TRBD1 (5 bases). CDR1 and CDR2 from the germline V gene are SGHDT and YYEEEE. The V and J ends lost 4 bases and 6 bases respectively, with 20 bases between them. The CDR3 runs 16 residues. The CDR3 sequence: CASSQTTRGYTQPQHF. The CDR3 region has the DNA TGTGCCAGCAGCCAAACTACCCGGGGGTATACTCAGCCCCAGCATTTT.

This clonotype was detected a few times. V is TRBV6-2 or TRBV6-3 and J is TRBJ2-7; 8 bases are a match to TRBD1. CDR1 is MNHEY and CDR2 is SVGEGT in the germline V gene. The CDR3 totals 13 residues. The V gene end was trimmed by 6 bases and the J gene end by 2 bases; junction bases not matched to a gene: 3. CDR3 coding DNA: TGTGCCAGCAGACACAGGGGGACCTACGAGCAGTACTTC. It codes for CASRHRGTYEQYF.

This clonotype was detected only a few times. In nucleotides, the CDR3 is TGTGCCAGCAGCCCCCCGGGGTCCCAATACTACAATGAGCAGTTCTTC. Its translation is CASSPPGSQYYNEQFF. V usage is TRBV3-1 and J usage is TRBJ2-1; D is possibly TRBD2 (5 bases). V lost 4 bases to trimming and J lost 3 bases, with 16 bases between them. The length of the CDR3 is 16 residues. Germline V gene data show CDR1 as LGHDT and CDR2 as YNNKEL (reference sequence).

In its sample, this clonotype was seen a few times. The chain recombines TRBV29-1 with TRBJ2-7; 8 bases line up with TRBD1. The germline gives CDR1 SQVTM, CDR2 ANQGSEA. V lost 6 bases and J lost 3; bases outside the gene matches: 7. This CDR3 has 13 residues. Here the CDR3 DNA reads TGCAGCGTAGGGGGACAGGAGCGCTACGAGCAGTACTTC. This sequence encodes CSVGGQERYEQYF.

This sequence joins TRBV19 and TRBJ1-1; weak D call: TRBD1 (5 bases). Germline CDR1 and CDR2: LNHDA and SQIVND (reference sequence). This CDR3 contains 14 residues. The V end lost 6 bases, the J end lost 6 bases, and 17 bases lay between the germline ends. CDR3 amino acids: CASSREARAPEAFF. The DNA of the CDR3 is TGTGCCAGTAGCCGGGAAGCCAGGGCGCCTGAAGCTTTCTTT.

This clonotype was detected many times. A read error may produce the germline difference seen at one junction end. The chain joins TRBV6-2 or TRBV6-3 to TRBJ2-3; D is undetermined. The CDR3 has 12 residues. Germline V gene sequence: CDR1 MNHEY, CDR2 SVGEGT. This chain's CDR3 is CASSIYTDTQYF. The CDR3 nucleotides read TGCGCCAGCAGCATATACACAGATACGCAGTATTTT.

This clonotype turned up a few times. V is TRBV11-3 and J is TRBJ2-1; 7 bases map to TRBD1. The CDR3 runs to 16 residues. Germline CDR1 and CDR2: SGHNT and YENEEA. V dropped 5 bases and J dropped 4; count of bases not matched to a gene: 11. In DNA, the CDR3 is TGTGCCAGCAGCCTGGGACAGAAGACTTTATACAATGAGCAGTTCTTC. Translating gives CASSLGQKTLYNEQFF. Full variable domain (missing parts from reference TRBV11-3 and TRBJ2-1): EAGVVQSPRYKIIEKKQPVAFWCNPISGHNTLYWYLQNLGQGPELLIRYENEEAVDDSQLPKDRFSAERLKGVDSTLKIQPAELGDSAVYLCASSLGQKTLYNEQFFGPGTRLTVL.

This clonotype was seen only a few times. Written as DNA, the CDR3 is TGTGCCAGCAGTGCTAGCGGAGCCTACAATGAGCAGTTCTTC. Translation: CASSASGAYNEQFF. The rearrangement uses TRBV27 and TRBJ2-1, with 7 bases identical to TRBD2. The germline V gene has CDR1 MNHEY and CDR2 SMNVEV (reference sequence). Losses at the gene ends were 5 bases for V and 2 bases for J; bases not matched to a gene: 3. The CDR3 contains 14 residues.

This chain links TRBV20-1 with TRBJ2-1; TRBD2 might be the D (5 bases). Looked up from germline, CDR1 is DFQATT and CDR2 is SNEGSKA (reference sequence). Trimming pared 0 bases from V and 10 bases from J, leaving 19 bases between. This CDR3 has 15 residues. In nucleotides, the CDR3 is TGCAGTGCTAGAGATGCGGGTCTACGGTCCTACGAGCAGTTCTTC. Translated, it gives CSARDAGLRSYEQFF.

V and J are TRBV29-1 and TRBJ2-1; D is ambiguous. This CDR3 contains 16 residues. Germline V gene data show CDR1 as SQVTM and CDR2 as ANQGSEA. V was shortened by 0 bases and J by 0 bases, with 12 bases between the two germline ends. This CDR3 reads CSVEDPVASSYNEQFF. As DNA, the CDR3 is TGCAGCGTTGAAGATCCGGTGGCGAGCTCCTACAATGAGCAGTTCTTC.

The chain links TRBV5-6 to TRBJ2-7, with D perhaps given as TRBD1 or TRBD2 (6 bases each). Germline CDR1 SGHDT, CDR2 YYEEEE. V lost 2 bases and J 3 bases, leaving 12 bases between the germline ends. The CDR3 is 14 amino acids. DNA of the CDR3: TGTGCCAGCAGCTTTCTCAGGGGAGGCTACGAGCAGTACTTC. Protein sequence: CASSFLRGGYEQYF.

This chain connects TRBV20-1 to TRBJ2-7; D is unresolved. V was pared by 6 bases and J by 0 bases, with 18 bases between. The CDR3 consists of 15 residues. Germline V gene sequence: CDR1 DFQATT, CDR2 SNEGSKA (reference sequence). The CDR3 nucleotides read TGCAGTGCAACCCCCAGTGATGTTCTCTCCTACGAGCAGTACTTC. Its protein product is CSATPSDVLSYEQYF.

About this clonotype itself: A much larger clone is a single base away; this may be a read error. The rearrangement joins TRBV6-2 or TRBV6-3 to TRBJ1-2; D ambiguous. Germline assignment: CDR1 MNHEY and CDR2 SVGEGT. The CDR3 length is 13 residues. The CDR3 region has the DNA TGTGCCAACAGTCTCCGGCCGTCCTATGGCTACACCTTC. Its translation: CANSLRPSYGYTF.

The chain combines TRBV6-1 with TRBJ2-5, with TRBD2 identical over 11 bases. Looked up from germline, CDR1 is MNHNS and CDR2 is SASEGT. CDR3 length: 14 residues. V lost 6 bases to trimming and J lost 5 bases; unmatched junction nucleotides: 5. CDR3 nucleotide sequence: TGTGCCAGCAGCGCGGGACTAGCGGCGGAGACCCAGTACTTC. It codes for CASSAGLAAETQYF.

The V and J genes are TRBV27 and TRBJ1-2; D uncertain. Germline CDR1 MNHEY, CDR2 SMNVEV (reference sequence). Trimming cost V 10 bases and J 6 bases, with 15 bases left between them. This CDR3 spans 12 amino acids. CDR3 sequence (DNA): TGTGCCACCCGAGACCCCCCGGATGGCTACACCTTC. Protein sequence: CATRDPPDGYTF.

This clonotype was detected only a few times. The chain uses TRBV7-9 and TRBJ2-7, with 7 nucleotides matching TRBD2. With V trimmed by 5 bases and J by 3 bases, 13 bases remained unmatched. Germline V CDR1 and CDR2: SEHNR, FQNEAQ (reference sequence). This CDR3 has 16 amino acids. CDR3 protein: CASSPRLARDLYEQYF. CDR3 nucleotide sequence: TGTGCCAGCAGCCCGAGACTAGCCCGGGACCTCTACGAGCAGTACTTC.

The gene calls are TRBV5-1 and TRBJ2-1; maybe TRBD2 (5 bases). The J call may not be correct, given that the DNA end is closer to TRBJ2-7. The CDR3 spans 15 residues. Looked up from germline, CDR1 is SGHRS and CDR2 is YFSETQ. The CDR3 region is CASSFGLASYNEQYF. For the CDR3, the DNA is TGCGCCAGCAGCTTCGGCCTAGCCTCCTACAATGAGCAGTACTTC.

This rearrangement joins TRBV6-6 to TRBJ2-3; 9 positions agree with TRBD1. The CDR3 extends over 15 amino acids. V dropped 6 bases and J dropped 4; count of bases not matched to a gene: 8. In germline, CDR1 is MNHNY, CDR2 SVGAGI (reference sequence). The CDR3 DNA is TGTGCCAGCAGACCCGAGACAGGGGGAGCAGATACGCAGTATTTT. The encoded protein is CASRPETGGADTQYF.

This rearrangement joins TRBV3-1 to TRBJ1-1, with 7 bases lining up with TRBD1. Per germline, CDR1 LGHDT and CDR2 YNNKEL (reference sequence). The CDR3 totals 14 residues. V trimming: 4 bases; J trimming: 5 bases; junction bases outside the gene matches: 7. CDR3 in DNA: TGTGCCAGCAGCCCCACTAACAGGGGAACTGAAGCTTTCTTT. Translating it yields CASSPTNRGTEAFF.

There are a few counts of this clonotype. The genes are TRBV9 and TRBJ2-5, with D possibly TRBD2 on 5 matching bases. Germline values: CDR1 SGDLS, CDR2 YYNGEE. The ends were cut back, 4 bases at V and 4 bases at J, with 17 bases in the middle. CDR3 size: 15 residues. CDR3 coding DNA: TGTGCCAGCAGCCCCCTAGAGGGATATAGAGAGACCCAGTACTTC. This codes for CASSPLEGYRETQYF.

CDR3 coding DNA: TGTGCCAGCAGTTACCTTAGCGGGGGAGAGACCCAGTACTTC. Encoded protein: CASSYLSGGETQYF. The chain recombines TRBV6-5 with TRBJ2-5; 9 bases are shared with TRBD2. J was trimmed by 4 bases and V by 2 bases; bases with no gene match: 2. The CDR3 length is 14 residues. The germline V gene encodes CDR1 MNHEY and CDR2 SVGAGI.

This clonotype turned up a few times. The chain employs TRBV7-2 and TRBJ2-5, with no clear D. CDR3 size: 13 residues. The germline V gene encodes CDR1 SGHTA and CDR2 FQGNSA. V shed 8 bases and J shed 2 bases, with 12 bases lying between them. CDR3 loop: CASAPSRQETQYF. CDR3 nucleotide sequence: TGTGCCAGCGCCCCCTCCCGGCAAGAGACCCAGTACTTC.

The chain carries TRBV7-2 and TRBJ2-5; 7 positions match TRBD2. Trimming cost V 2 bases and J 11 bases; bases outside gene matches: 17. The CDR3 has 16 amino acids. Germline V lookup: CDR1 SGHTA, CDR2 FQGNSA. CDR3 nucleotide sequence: TGTGCCAGCAGCTTAACCCGGGCTAGCGGAAACAATGAGCAGTACTTC. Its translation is CASSLTRASGNNEQYF.